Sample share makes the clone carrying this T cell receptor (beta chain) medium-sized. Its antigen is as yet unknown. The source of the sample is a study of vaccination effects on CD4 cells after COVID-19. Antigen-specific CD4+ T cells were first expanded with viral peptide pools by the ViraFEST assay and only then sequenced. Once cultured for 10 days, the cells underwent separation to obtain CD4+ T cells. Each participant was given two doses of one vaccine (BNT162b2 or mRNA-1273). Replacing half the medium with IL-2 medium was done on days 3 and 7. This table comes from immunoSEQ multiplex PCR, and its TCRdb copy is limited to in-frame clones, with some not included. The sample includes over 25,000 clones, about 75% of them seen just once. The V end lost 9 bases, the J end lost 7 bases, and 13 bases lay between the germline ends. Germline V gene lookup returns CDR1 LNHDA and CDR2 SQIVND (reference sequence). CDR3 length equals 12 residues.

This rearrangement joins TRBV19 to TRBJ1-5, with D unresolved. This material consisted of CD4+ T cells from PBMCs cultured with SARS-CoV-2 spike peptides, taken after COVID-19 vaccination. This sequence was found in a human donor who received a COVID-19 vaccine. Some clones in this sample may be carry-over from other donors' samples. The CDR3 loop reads CASGDLWQPQHF. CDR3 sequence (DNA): TGTGCCAGCGGGGATTTGTGGCAGCCCCAGCATTTT.